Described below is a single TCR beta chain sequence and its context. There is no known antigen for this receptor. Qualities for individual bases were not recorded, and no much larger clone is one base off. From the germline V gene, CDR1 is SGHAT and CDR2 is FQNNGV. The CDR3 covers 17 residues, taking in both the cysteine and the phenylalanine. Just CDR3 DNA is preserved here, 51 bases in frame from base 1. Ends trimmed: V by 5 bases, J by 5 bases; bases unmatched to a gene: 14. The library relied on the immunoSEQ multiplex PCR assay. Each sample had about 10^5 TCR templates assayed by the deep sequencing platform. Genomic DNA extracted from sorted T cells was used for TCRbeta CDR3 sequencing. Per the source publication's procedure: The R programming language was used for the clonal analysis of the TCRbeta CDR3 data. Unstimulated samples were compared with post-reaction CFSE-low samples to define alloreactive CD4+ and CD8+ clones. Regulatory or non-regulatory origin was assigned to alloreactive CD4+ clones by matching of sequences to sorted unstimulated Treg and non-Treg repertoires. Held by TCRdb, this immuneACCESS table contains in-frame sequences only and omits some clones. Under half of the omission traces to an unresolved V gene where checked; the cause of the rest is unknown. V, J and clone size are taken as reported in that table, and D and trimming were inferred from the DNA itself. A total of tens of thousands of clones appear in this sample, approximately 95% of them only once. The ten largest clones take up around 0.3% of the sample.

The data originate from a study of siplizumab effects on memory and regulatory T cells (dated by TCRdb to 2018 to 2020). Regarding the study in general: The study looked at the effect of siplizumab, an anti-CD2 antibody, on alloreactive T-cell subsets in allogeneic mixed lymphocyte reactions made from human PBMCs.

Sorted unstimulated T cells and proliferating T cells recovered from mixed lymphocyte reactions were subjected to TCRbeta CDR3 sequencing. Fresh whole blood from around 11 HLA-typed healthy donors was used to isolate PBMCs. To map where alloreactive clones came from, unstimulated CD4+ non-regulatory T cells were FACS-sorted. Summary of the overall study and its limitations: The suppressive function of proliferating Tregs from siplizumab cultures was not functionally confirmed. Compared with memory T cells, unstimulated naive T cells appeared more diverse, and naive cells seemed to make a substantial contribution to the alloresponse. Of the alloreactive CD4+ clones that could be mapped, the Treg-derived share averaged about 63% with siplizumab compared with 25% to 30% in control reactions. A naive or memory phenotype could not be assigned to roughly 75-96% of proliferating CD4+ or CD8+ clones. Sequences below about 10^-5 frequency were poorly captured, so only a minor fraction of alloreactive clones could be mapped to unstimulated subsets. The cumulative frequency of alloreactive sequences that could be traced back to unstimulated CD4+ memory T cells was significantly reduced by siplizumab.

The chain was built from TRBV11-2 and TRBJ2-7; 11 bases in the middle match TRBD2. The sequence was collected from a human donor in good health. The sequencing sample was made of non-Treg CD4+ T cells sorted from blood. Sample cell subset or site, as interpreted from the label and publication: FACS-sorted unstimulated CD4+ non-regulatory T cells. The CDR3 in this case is CASSGSPTSGSVDEQYF. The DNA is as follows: TGTGCCAGCAGCGGATCCCCCACTAGCGGGAGTGTCGACGAGCAGTACTTC.